This T cell receptor (beta chain) was recovered during a study of cytomegalovirus exposure and HLA in healthy donors. Study-wide background: About 80 million unique TCRs, all from HLA-typed donors, were included in an early release of the data. Regarding the study as a whole: When presence/absence was analysed, sequencing depth was taken to be roughly uniform across donors. Altogether, 164 TCR beta chains were recorded as cytomegalovirus-associated.

This CDR3 is 15 amino acids long. The V segment lost 1 base and the J segment 1 base; nucleotides outside the gene matches: 3. In germline, CDR1 is SGHDT, CDR2 YYEEEE. Details on this clone: Its antigen is as yet unknown.

The PCR employed 60 Vbeta primers together with 13 Jbeta primers. TCRdb keeps only in-frame clones here, not all; method: immunoSEQ multiplex PCR. The sample carries 75,000 to 90,000 clones, over 65% recorded once. This TCR came from a man aged 50 to 60 in good health and CMV-seronegative. The chain joins TRBV5-6 to TRBJ1-1, with 8 bases lining up with TRBD1. The specimen sequenced was PBMCs. The CDR3 DNA sequence: TGTGCCAGCAGCTTGTTACAGGGGGAGAACACTGAAGCTTTCTTT. Translation gives CASSLLQGENTEAFF.